This is a list of T cell receptor beta chains from one sample in a study of CD8 T cells in ankylosing spondylitis. One entry per CDR3 protein, called by TCRdb with MiXCR from the 5' RACE reads. The sample comprises hundreds of thousands of distinct CDR3 sequences, 12% of which are singletons, and less than 0.65% rests with the top ten. Sequenced sample: blood, either unsorted or a sorted T cell fraction (not recorded which). These receptor sequences come from a male donor with ankylosing spondylitis. Each CDR3 is given with its conserved first and last residue. Fields, in order: D gene, V gene, clone size, J gene, CDR3 protein, CDR3 DNA. A D gene is named only where the DNA matches it firmly. Clone size is given for some rows only: seen once, a few or many times, or a class if the clone is expanded.

-	TRBV18	-	TRBJ2-4	CASSPTARNIQYF	TGTGCCAGCTCACCGACAGCCCGAAACATTCAGTACTTC
TRBD1	TRBV24-1	-	TRBJ2-2	CATSTGQGRTGELFF	TGTGCCACCAGTACTGGACAGGGCCGGACCGGGGAGCTGTTTTTT
-	TRBV28	-	TRBJ2-5	CASTSGGGLRETQYF	TGTGCCAGCACCTCAGGTGGGGGCCTCCGAGAGACCCAGTACTTC
-	TRBV29-1	many	TRBJ2-3	CSVLLRFTDTQYF	TGCAGCGTCCTACTTAGGTTTACAGATACGCAGTATTTT
TRBD2	TRBV5-1	few	TRBJ2-1	CASSVLAGGLSSYNEQFF	TGCGCCAGCAGCGTACTAGCGGGGGGGCTGAGCTCCTACAATGAGCAGTTCTTC
-	TRBV10-3	-	TRBJ2-7	CAISDSRADSYEQYF	TGTGCCATCAGTGATTCCAGGGCTGATTCCTACGAGCAGTACTTC
-	TRBV5-1	many	TRBJ2-7	CASSLTGRSYEQYF	TGTGCCAGCAGTTTGACCGGCCGCTCCTACGAGCAGTACTTC
-	TRBV4-3	few	TRBJ2-7	CASSQQLRGGISLIPYEQYF	TGCGCCAGCAGCCAACAACTCAGAGGTGGAATTTCTTTAATCCCCTACGAGCAGTACTTC
-	TRBV20-1	many	TRBJ1-5	CSARDRGREQPQHF	TGCAGTGCTAGAGACCGAGGAAGGGAACAGCCCCAGCATTTT
TRBD1	TRBV7-9	-	TRBJ1-2	CASSRITPGGGGYTF	TGTGCCAGCAGCCGCATTACCCCAGGGGGAGGTGGCTACACCTTC
-	TRBV12-3/TRBV12-4	-	TRBJ1-4	CASSLQGSGGSEKLFF	TGTGCCAGCAGTTTACAGGGATCAGGAGGGAGTGAAAAACTGTTTTTT
TRBD1	TRBV2	-	TRBJ1-1	CASRRDRLNTEAFF	TGTGCCAGCAGAAGGGACAGGTTGAACACTGAAGCTTTCTTT
TRBD2	TRBV20-1	few	TRBJ2-3	CSATPHPVAGVPDTQYF	TGCAGTGCTACTCCCCACCCTGTAGCGGGAGTCCCAGATACGCAGTATTTT
-	TRBV15	few	TRBJ2-7	CATSYGVTGTGSYEQYF	TGTGCCACCAGCTATGGGGTAACCGGGACCGGGAGCTACGAGCAGTACTTC
TRBD2	TRBV5-1	many	TRBJ2-7	CASSLDASGYYEQYF	TGCGCCAGCAGCTTGGACGCTAGCGGATATTACGAGCAGTACTTC
TRBD2	TRBV12-3/TRBV12-4	many	TRBJ2-1	CASSPRTSGVYNEQFF	TGTGCCAGCAGCCCCCGGACTAGCGGGGTCTACAATGAGCAGTTCTTC
-	TRBV29-1	-	TRBJ1-3	CSVEVGSGNTIYF	TGCAGCGTTGAAGTCGGTTCGGGAAACACCATATATTTT
-	TRBV11-2	-	TRBJ1-2	CASSFSRNTYGYTF	TGTGCCAGCAGCTTTTCCAGGAATACGTATGGCTACACCTTC
-	TRBV9	few	TRBJ2-3	CASSVGGGLDTQYF	TGTGCCAGCAGCGTAGGCGGGGGCTTAGATACGCAGTATTTT
-	TRBV4-3	-	TRBJ1-2	CASSQAQGGGYTF	TGCGCCAGCAGCCAAGCACAGGGTGGTGGCTACACCTTC
TRBD1	TRBV12-3/TRBV12-4	few	TRBJ1-3	CASRSTGGEAF	TGTGCCAGCAGGTCGACAGGGGGAGAAGCTTTT
-	TRBV7-2	-	TRBJ2-1	CASSLAAGHLYNEQFF	TGTGCCAGCAGCCTCGCTGCGGGACACCTCTACAATGAGCAGTTCTTC
-	TRBV4-2	-	TRBJ2-2	CASRQGWGGGTNTGELFF	TGTGCCAGCAGACAAGGATGGGGCGGAGGTACGAACACCGGGGAGCTGTTTTTT
TRBD1	TRBV6-2/TRBV6-3	few	TRBJ2-1	CASSYGWGATRQGLVNNEQFF	TGTGCCAGCAGTTACGGATGGGGTGCGACTCGACAGGGGCTCGTTAACAATGAGCAGTTCTTC
-	TRBV2	many	TRBJ1-1	CASSEAGIGTTEAFF	TGTGCCAGCAGTGAGGCCGGAATCGGTACGACTGAAGCTTTCTTT
-	TRBV9	few	TRBJ2-3	CASSFSGLAPDTQYF	TGTGCCAGCAGTTTTAGCGGACTGGCCCCAGATACGCAGTATTTT
TRBD1	TRBV5-1	-	TRBJ2-2	CASSWDSANTGELFF	TGCGCCAGCAGCTGGGACAGCGCTAACACCGGGGAGCTGTTTTTT
-	TRBV7-2	-	TRBJ2-3	CASSLGPMEVDTQYF	TGTGCCAGCAGCTTAGGGCCAATGGAGGTAGATACGCAGTATTTT
-	TRBV29-1	few	TRBJ2-3	CTTRRGSTSTDTQYF	TGCACCACCCGGAGGGGCTCCACTAGCACAGATACGCAGTATTTT
-	TRBV6-1	few	TRBJ1-4	CASSEIPTNEKLFF	TGTGCCAGCAGTGAAATTCCGACTAATGAAAAACTGTTTTTT
TRBD2	TRBV6-2/TRBV6-3	many	TRBJ2-7	CASRPRLAGAPYEQYF	TGTGCCAGCAGGCCAAGACTAGCGGGAGCTCCCTACGAGCAGTACTTC
-	TRBV20-1	-	TRBJ1-4	CSAREASRTNEKLFF	TGCAGTGCTAGAGAGGCAAGCCGAACTAATGAAAAACTGTTTTTT
-	TRBV12-3/TRBV12-4	few	TRBJ2-3	CASTRLQFTDTQYF	TGTGCCAGCACCAGACTCCAATTTACAGATACGCAGTATTTT
-	TRBV6-2/TRBV6-3	-	TRBJ2-7	CASSRGLLGAYEQYF	TGTGCCAGCAGTCGCGGACTCCTGGGGGCCTACGAGCAGTACTTC
-	TRBV5-1	many	TRBJ1-6	CASSLAGESPLHF	TGCGCCAGCAGCTTGGCGGGGGAGTCACCCCTCCACTTT
-	TRBV20-1	-	TRBJ2-1	CSAMTPYNEQFF	TGCAGTGCTATGACCCCATACAATGAGCAGTTCTTC
-	TRBV5-1	many	TRBJ2-2	CASTFVETAGELFF	TGCGCCAGCACCTTTGTTGAGACCGCCGGGGAGCTGTTTTTT
-	TRBV13	few	TRBJ1-4	CASSSRGTTEKLFF	TGTGCCAGCAGCTCAAGAGGGACAACGGAAAAACTGTTTTTT
TRBD2	TRBV7-9	many	TRBJ2-2	CASRPGLAGNTGELFF	TGTGCCAGCAGACCCGGGCTAGCGGGAAACACCGGGGAGCTGTTTTTT
-	TRBV23-1	-	TRBJ2-2	CASSQWRFSNTGELFF	TGCGCCAGCAGTCAATGGCGGTTCTCGAACACCGGGGAGCTGTTTTTT
-	TRBV20-1	few	TRBJ1-1	CSARDVVTEAFF	TGCAGTGCTAGAGATGTGGTAACTGAAGCTTTCTTT
-	TRBV20-1	few	TRBJ2-7	CSASTGSAMYSYEQYF	TGCAGTGCTAGCACAGGTTCAGCCATGTACTCCTACGAGCAGTACTTC
TRBD2	TRBV2	-	TRBJ2-1	CASSIAGAYNEQFF	TGTGCCAGCTCAATAGCGGGGGCCTACAATGAGCAGTTCTTC
-	TRBV28	-	TRBJ2-7	CASSLGGSPTKQYF	TGTGCCAGCAGTTTAGGCGGGTCTCCTACGAAGCAGTACTTC
-	TRBV20-1	many	TRBJ2-3	CSARRTGAGTDTQYF	TGCAGTGCTAGGCGGACGGGGGCGGGCACAGATACGCAGTATTTT
-	TRBV6-1	-	TRBJ1-3	CASSLKVATSGNTIYF	TGTGCCAGCAGCTTGAAGGTCGCTACCTCTGGAAACACCATATATTTT
TRBD2	TRBV11-3	-	TRBJ2-1	CASSLGLADFYNEQFF	TGTGCCAGCAGCTTAGGACTAGCGGACTTCTACAATGAGCAGTTCTTC